The 27 T cell receptor beta chains below all came from one sample that was sequenced in a study of blood T cell repertoires in COVID-19. TCRdb keeps only in-frame clones here, not all; method: immunoSEQ multiplex PCR. The repertoire holds some 220,000 clones, with roughly four fifths as singletons. Material for sequencing was PBMCs or T cells enriched from blood (not recorded which). Receptors originate from a woman between 40 and 50 years old with acute COVID-19.

The chain recombines TRBV7-2 with TRBJ1-1; D is possibly TRBD1 (5 bases). V was pared by 0 bases and J by 5 bases, with 10 bases between. The germline CDR1 and CDR2 sequences are SGHTA and FQGNSA. The CDR3 consists of 14 residues. The CDR3: CASSLASGGTEAFF. DNA for the CDR3: TGTGCCAGCAGCTTAGCGTCTGGGGGGACTGAAGCTTTCTTT. Combining the CDR3 with reference TRBV7-2 and TRBJ1-1 gives the whole variable domain GAGVSQSPSNKVTEKGKDVELRCDPISGHTALYWYRQSLGQGLEFLIYFQGNSAPDKSGLPSDRFSAERTGGSVSTLTIQRTQQEDSAVYLCASSLASGGTEAFFGQGTRLTVV.

This chain connects TRBV30 to TRBJ1-5, with D unresolved. The CDR3 is made up of 13 amino acids. From germline, CDR1 is GTSNPN and CDR2 SVGIG (reference sequence). V was shortened by 0 bases and J by 3 bases, with 6 bases between the two germline ends. CDR3 bases: TGTGCCTGGAGTGTTAAGCTCAATCAGCCCCAGCATTTT. Protein sequence: CAWSVKLNQPQHF.

The chain is built from TRBV29-1 and TRBJ1-1; 8 bases are shared with TRBD1. CDR1 and CDR2 from the germline V gene are SQVTM and ANQGSEA. The CDR3 consists of 16 residues. V was clipped by 6 bases and J by 0 bases; unmatched bases: 12. The CDR3 DNA reads TGCAGCGTAGACCGAGGACAGGGTGTAGTGAACACTGAAGCTTTCTTT. Protein sequence: CSVDRGQGVVNTEAFF.

This chain links TRBV5-4 with TRBJ2-4, with 10 bases aligning to TRBD2. CDR1 is SGHNT, CDR2 YYREEE, per germline (reference sequence). The CDR3 is 16 residues long. J gave up 0 bases and V 2 bases, and 2 bases lay outside the gene matches. For the CDR3, the DNA is TGTGCCAGCAGCTTAGCGGGGGGGCAAGCCAAAAACATTCAGTACTTC. This translates into CASSLAGGQAKNIQYF.

This rearrangement joins TRBV4-1 to TRBJ1-2, with TRBD1 matching 7 bases. The germline V gene encodes CDR1 MGHRA and CDR2 YSYEKL. V gave up 0 bases and J gave up 5 bases; unmatched junction bases: 3. The CDR3 covers 14 residues. The CDR3, as DNA: TGCGCCAGCAGCCAAGAGGGACAGCTTTATGGCTACACCTTC. The encoded protein is CASSQEGQLYGYTF.

V usage is TRBV6-2 or TRBV6-3 and J usage is TRBJ1-5; D may be TRBD1 (5 bases). Germline V gives CDR1 MNHEY, CDR2 SVGEGT. The CDR3 spans 15 residues. V was pared by 4 bases and J by 4 bases, with 14 bases between. This chain's CDR3 is CASSSGGAWNQPQHF. The CDR3 bases are TGTGCCAGCAGTTCGGGAGGGGCATGGAATCAGCCCCAGCATTTT.

V is TRBV5-5 and J is TRBJ2-3, with TRBD1 identical over 9 bases. CDR1 and CDR2 (germline): SGHKS, YYEKEE (reference sequence). The CDR3 has 17 amino acids. The trim removed 0 bases at V and 6 bases at J, leaving 11 bases unmatched. DNA for the CDR3: TGTGCCAGCAGCTTGGCCCCCGGGACAGGGAAGGACGATACGCAGTATTTT. Translated, it gives CASSLAPGTGKDDTQYF.

This chain connects TRBV7-2 to TRBJ1-4; 8 bases are shared with TRBD1. This CDR3 has 17 residues. Germline CDR1 SGHTA, CDR2 FQGNSA. V shed 6 bases and J 7 bases; nucleotides not matched to a gene: 16. The chain's CDR3 is CASSYNYQGAVGEKLFF. CDR3 nucleotides: TGTGCCAGCAGTTATAATTACCAGGGGGCGGTTGGTGAAAAACTGTTTTTT.

The chain couples TRBV6-5 to TRBJ1-5; tentatively, D is TRBD1 (6 bases). The CDR3 extends over 16 amino acids. Germline CDR1 reads MNHEY; CDR2 reads SVGAGI. V was clipped by 0 bases and J by 6 bases, with 15 bases between them. The CDR3 coding sequence is TGTGCCAGCAGTTACTCGAGTCGGGGGGCTGGTCAGCCCCAGCATTTT. Protein: CASSYSSRGAGQPQHF.

The J gene is TRBJ2-3, the V gene TRBV11-2, with 8 bases identical to TRBD2. The CDR3 loop spans 17 amino acids. The V gene's germline CDR1 is SGHAT and CDR2 FQNNGV. The V gene end was trimmed by 4 bases and the J gene end by 5 bases; junction bases not matched to a gene: 14. In DNA form, the CDR3 reads TGTGCCAGCAGCTCTCGGAGAGGCGGGGGGCATGGAGATACGCAGTATTTT. Its protein product is CASSSRRGGGHGDTQYF.

This clone was detected once. The chain employs TRBV30 and TRBJ1-5; perhaps TRBD1 as D (6 bases). Per germline, CDR1 GTSNPN and CDR2 SVGIG (reference sequence). The CDR3 is 15 residues long. V gave up 4 bases and J gave up 6 bases, with 19 bases separating them. CDR3 bases: TGTGCCTGGACCGGACCAGACAGGCTAACTCAGCCCCAGCATTTT. Its protein is CAWTGPDRLTQPQHF.

The gene calls are TRBV10-1 and TRBJ1-5, with a possible D match to TRBD1 (6 bases). V was cut by 4 bases and J by 9 bases, with 13 bases left in between. The length of the CDR3 is 13 residues. Germline V CDR1 and CDR2: WNHNN, SYGVQD (reference sequence). CDR3 nucleotide sequence: TGCGCCAGCAGTGCGGACAGAGCAACGCCCCAGCATTTT. This translates into CASSADRATPQHF.

This chain uses TRBV3-1 (or the pseudogene TRBV3-2) with TRBJ2-7, with TRBD2 matching over 12 bases. CDR1 is LGHDT and CDR2 is YNNKEL in the germline V gene (reference sequence). The CDR3 is 15 amino acids. Trimming took 5 bases from V and 2 from J; bases not matched to a gene: 4. In DNA, the CDR3 is TGTGCCAGCAGCTGGAGGACTAGCGGGACCTACGAGCAGTACTTC. This gives the protein CASSWRTSGTYEQYF.

The chain joins TRBV2 to TRBJ2-7, with 9 bases lining up with TRBD1. The V segment lost 4 bases and the J segment 7 bases; nucleotides outside the gene matches: 11. Germline-derived CDR1 and CDR2 are SNHLY and FYNNEI. The CDR3 runs to 15 residues. The CDR3 is CASSAPGQGVTEQYF. CDR3 DNA sequence: TGTGCCAGCAGTGCCCCGGGACAGGGTGTTACGGAGCAGTACTTC.

The V and J genes are TRBV19 and TRBJ2-3, with D maybe TRBD1 (5 bases). V dropped 0 bases and J dropped 2 bases, with 15 bases sitting between them. The CDR3 covers 17 residues. Germline loops: CDR1 LNHDA, CDR2 SQIVND (reference sequence). CDR3 protein: CASSIDGATALTDTQYF. The CDR3 nucleotides read TGTGCCAGTAGTATAGATGGAGCGACAGCCCTCACAGATACGCAGTATTTT.

The chain couples TRBV9 to TRBJ1-3; perhaps TRBD1 as D (6 bases). Germline CDR1 is SGDLS and CDR2 is YYNGEE. The CDR3 has 15 residues. Between the trimmed V and J ends, which lost 0 bases and 4 bases, there was a span of 11 bases. CDR3 region: CASSVGPTGGNTIYF. DNA for the CDR3: TGTGCCAGCAGCGTAGGACCGACAGGAGGAAACACCATATATTTT.

This clone was seen a few times. The chain recombines TRBV19 with TRBJ2-2; 9 bases are a match to TRBD1. Unmatched junction bases numbered 5, after V lost 2 bases and J lost 1 base. The CDR3 is 17 residues long. The germline V gene encodes CDR1 LNHDA and CDR2 SQIVND (reference sequence). The CDR3 loop is CASSIPLDRGNTGELFF. The CDR3 nucleotides read TGTGCCAGTAGTATACCCCTGGACAGGGGGAACACCGGGGAGCTGTTTTTT.

The chain links TRBV5-1 to TRBJ1-5, with 7 nucleotides matching TRBD1. The CDR3 is made up of 15 amino acids. Germline V gene data show CDR1 as SGHRS and CDR2 as YFSETQ. J was trimmed by 4 bases and V by 0 bases; bases with no gene match: 4. The DNA of the CDR3 is TGCGCCAGCAGCTTGGAGGGACAGCCGAATCAGCCCCAGCATTTT. Translated, it gives CASSLEGQPNQPQHF.

This clone appeared a few times. This sequence joins TRBV28 and TRBJ1-6, with 9 bases lining up with TRBD1. Germline V lookup: CDR1 MDHEN, CDR2 SYDVKM. The CDR3 is 17 amino acids. Germline trimming cut 4 bases from V and 6 bases from J; bases unmatched to any gene: 10. The CDR3: CASSSPGQGSFNSPLHF. CDR3 coding DNA: TGTGCCAGCAGTTCGCCCGGACAGGGGAGTTTTAATTCACCCCTCCACTTT.

With respect to this clone: The sample contains more than one DNA sequence encoding this CDR3. The CDR3 DNA is TGTGCCAGCAGTGACTCTAGCTACAATGAGCAGTTCTTC. The encoded protein is CASSDSSYNEQFF. The chain has TRBV6-4 and TRBJ2-1; the D is unclear. CDR3 length equals 13 residues. V was clipped by 0 bases and J by 3 bases, with 3 bases between them. Per germline, CDR1 MRHNA and CDR2 SNTAGT.

This chain joins TRBV6-1 and TRBJ1-2; weak D call: TRBD1 (5 bases). This CDR3 is 16 amino acids long. V lost 3 bases to trimming and J lost 0 bases, with 14 bases between them. Looked up from germline, CDR1 is MNHNS and CDR2 is SASEGT. The CDR3, as DNA: TGTGCCAGCAGTGATAAATTCAGGGAGGCTAACTATGGCTACACCTTC. Its protein is CASSDKFREANYGYTF.

This clone was found a few times. The chain joins TRBV11-2 to TRBJ2-1; TRBD2 agrees at 11 bases. This CDR3 has 15 amino acids. V dropped 5 bases and J dropped 3; count of bases not matched to a gene: 3. Germline V gives CDR1 SGHAT, CDR2 FQNNGV. The DNA of the CDR3 is TGTGCCAGCAGCCAGGGACTAGCGGACTACAATGAGCAGTTCTTC. Its translation: CASSQGLADYNEQFF.

The chain uses TRBV7-3 and TRBJ2-3; D remains ambiguous. V was cut by 1 base and J by 5 bases, with 10 bases left in between. CDR3 size: 14 residues. CDR1 SGHTA and CDR2 FQGTGA come from the germline V gene. The CDR3 DNA reads TGTGCCAGCAGCTTAAATCCTTCGAGAGATACGCAGTATTTT. It encodes CASSLNPSRDTQYF.

This clone was seen a single time. The J gene is TRBJ2-2, the V gene TRBV27, with a possible D match to TRBD2 (5 bases). CDR1 is MNHEY and CDR2 is SMNVEV in the germline V gene (reference sequence). V shed 8 bases and J shed 4 bases, with 17 bases lying between them. The CDR3 loop spans 15 amino acids. The CDR3 sequence: CASGEVGAGTGELFF. DNA of the CDR3: TGTGCCAGCGGTGAAGTGGGCGCGGGCACCGGGGAGCTGTTTTTT.

CDR3 amino acids: CASSLGPGNMETQYF. In DNA form, the CDR3 reads TGTGCCAGCAGTTTAGGGCCAGGGAATATGGAGACCCAGTACTTC. The chain recombines TRBV27 with TRBJ2-5, with D possibly TRBD1 on 5 matching bases. Germline V CDR1 and CDR2: MNHEY, SMNVEV (reference sequence). V was pared by 2 bases and J by 5 bases, with 15 bases between. The CDR3 is made up of 15 amino acids.

This sequence joins TRBV7-9 and TRBJ1-4, with TRBD1 as a possible D gene (5 bases). This CDR3 has 15 amino acids. CDR1 is SEHNR and CDR2 is FQNEAQ in the germline V gene (reference sequence). With 5 bases removed from V and 6 bases from J, the gap between germline ends came to 16 bases. CDR3 residues: CASSNSRVRDEKLFF. The CDR3 region has the DNA TGTGCCAGCAGCAACTCCAGGGTCAGGGATGAAAAACTGTTTTTT.

J is TRBJ2-7 and V is TRBV7-9, with 8 positions matching TRBD2. The germline CDR1 and CDR2 sequences are SEHNR and FQNEAQ (reference sequence). The trim removed 5 bases at V and 7 bases at J, leaving 10 bases unmatched. The CDR3 is 14 amino acids. DNA of the CDR3: TGTGCCAGCAGCCATTCGGGGGGGGGTGGTGAGCAGTACTTC. Residues: CASSHSGGGGEQYF. Full variable domain (missing parts from reference TRBV7-9 and TRBJ2-7): DTGVSQNPRHKITKRGQNVTFRCDPISEHNRLYWYRQTLGQGPEFLTYFQNEAQLEKSRLLSDRFSAERPKGSFSTLEIQRTEQGDSAMYLCASSHSGGGGEQYFGPGTRLTVT.